The rows below give T cell receptor beta chains drawn from one sample of a study of blood T cell repertoires in COVID-19. Profiled with immunoSEQ multiplex PCR; TCRdb holds only in-frame clones, not every one. This table has about 330,000 clones, 70% to 90% appearing once. The sequenced sample consisted of PBMCs or T cells enriched from blood (not recorded which). The source of these receptors is a woman aged 30 to 39 who had recovered from COVID-19. Each CDR3 is given with its conserved first and last residue. D genes are given only for firm matches. Where a row states a size, it is once, few, many or the class of an expanded clone; other rows omit it.

J	D	size	length	V	CDR3	DNA
TRBJ2-2	.	few	15	TRBV6-5	CASSYLAENTGELFF	TGTGCCAGCAGTTACCTAGCAGAGAACACCGGGGAGCTGTTTTTT
TRBJ2-1	TRBD2	few	15	TRBV18	CASSPGLAGDNEQFF	TGTGCCAGCTCACCGGGACTAGCGGGGGACAATGAGCAGTTCTTC
TRBJ2-1	.	.	15	TRBV7-2	CASSWVEGQHNEQFF	TGTGCCAGCAGCTGGGTGGAGGGGCAGCACAATGAGCAGTTCTTC
TRBJ2-7	TRBD1	.	18	TRBV5-1	CASSWAHLTGSLSYEQYF	TGCGCCAGCAGCTGGGCCCACCTGACAGGGTCCCTCTCCTACGAGCAGTACTTC
TRBJ1-1	TRBD1	.	14	TRBV5-1	CASRLGTVNTEAFF	TGCGCCAGCAGGCTGGGGACAGTGAACACTGAAGCTTTCTTT
TRBJ1-2	.	.	16	TRBV4-1	CASSPVARGRDYGYTF	TGCGCCAGCAGCCCTGTTGCACGGGGTAGGGACTATGGCTACACCTTC
TRBJ2-1	TRBD2	.	14	TRBV7-9	CASSLKGLAYEQFF	TGTGCCAGCAGCCTAAAAGGACTAGCCTATGAGCAGTTCTTC
TRBJ2-3	.	.	13	TRBV2	CASSDSSPYTQYF	TGTGCCAGCAGTGACTCTAGCCCATATACGCAGTATTTT
TRBJ2-3	TRBD2	.	12	TRBV7-2	CASSSLAGTQYF	TGTGCCAGCAGTTCACTAGCGGGAACGCAGTATTTT
TRBJ2-7	.	once	15	TRBV3-1/TRBV3-2	CASSQGTGGVYEQYF	TGTGCCAGCAGCCAAGGAACAGGGGGGGTCTACGAGCAGTACTTC
TRBJ2-7	.	.	14	TRBV28	CASRSPPGRSEQYF	TGTGCCAGCAGGTCTCCCCCAGGGAGGAGCGAGCAGTACTTC
TRBJ1-2	.	.	14	TRBV3-1/TRBV3-2	CASSQDLTYYGYTF	TGTGCCAGCAGCCAAGATTTAACCTACTACGGCTACACCTTC
TRBJ2-4	.	.	14	TRBV14	CASSQQQGRNIQYF	TGTGCCAGCAGCCAACAACAGGGCAGAAACATTCAGTACTTC